This T cell receptor (beta chain) was sequenced during a study of blood T cell repertoires in COVID-19 (dated by TCRdb to 2020 to 2022). The study in broad terms: The collaborator samples originated in the United States, Italy and Spain and spanned the acute and convalescent phases of COVID-19. The prospective study material was composed of cDNA or gDNA derived from T cells, B-cell-depleted T cells, or PBMCs. Deeply sampled blood TCRbeta repertoires from subjects exposed to, actively infected with, or recovered from COVID-19 were included in the dataset. The repertoires were released in a freely available public database intended as a resource for research on the immune response to SARS-CoV-2. The samples were drawn from two sources: the first 160 participants of the ongoing ImmuneRACE study, and 1,254 subjects contributed by 6 global collaborators. A de-identified subject ID, COVID-19 status, age in years and sex were almost always included in the sample metadata. HLA class I and class II types, where available, came from metadata supplied by the sample provider rather than from assay-based typing.

The immunoSEQ Assay, a bias-controlled multiplex PCR, was used to amplify TCRbeta CDR3 regions from genomic DNA. Per the original workflow: The number of nucleated cells in each sample was estimated from the amplification of reference gene primers within the assay. To quantify the absolute abundance of each unique TCRbeta CDR3 rearrangement, sequence reads were collapsed and filtered. For each sample, productive Simpson clonality was calculated as the square root of Simpson's diversity index over productive rearrangements. The table comes from immuneACCESS by way of TCRdb, which keeps in-frame sequences with V and J called. Part of the clones is missing from these tables; in studies checked, under half for an unresolved V gene and the rest for unknown reasons. V and J calls and clone size come straight from that table; D and trimming were deduced from the DNA. This sample is represented by tens of thousands of clones; around 85% of them were singletons. The top ten clones comprise 25% of the sample.

Collaborating institutions collected whole blood in K2EDTA tubes following their own protocols. Collaborator samples were shipped for TCRbeta analysis as frozen whole blood, isolated PBMCs, or DNA extracted from either sample type. CDR1 WSHSY and CDR2 SAAADI were looked up in the germline V gene. Its CDR3 holds 15 amino acids, cysteine through phenylalanine. Only the CDR3 region is kept as DNA, spanning 45 bases read in frame from base 1. Germline trimming: 4 bases from V, 1 base from J; junction bases outside gene matches: 6. What the work shows at the level of the full study, not this receptor alone: The quantity of clinical and demographic metadata differed by source and by participant and was supplied without curation.

As for this clone: Its target antigen remains unknown. Base qualities are missing; no much larger clone stands one base away.

The chain is made from TRBV10-2 and TRBJ2-5; 7 bases in the middle match TRBD2. This clonotype originated in an elderly man with active or convalescent COVID-19. The specimen sequenced was peripheral blood. The CDR3 has the sequence CASSAGGRVQETQYF. The DNA sequence is TGCGCCAGCAGTGCGGGGGGAAGGGTCCAAGAGACCCAGTACTTC.